This TCR beta chain was found in a study of technical replicates of blood from a handful of donors. TCRdb's table, derived via immunoSEQ multiplex PCR, lists solely in-frame clones and lacks some. This sample carries 15,000 or so clones, approximately 86% of them seen once, and the ten largest clones take about 11%. Sequencing used PBMCs. The TCR comes from a human donor in good health.

The CDR3 region has the DNA TGCGCCAGCAGCTTGGACATAGCGGGAGTCCCTCCAAATGAGCAGTTCTTC. Translated, it gives CASSLDIAGVPPNEQFF. The rearrangement uses TRBV5-1 and TRBJ2-1, with 9 bases that match TRBD2. Per germline, CDR1 SGHRS and CDR2 YFSETQ. The CDR3 is 17 residues long. The junction had 11 bases not matched to a gene; V was cut back by 0 bases and J by 7 bases.